Presented here are 9 T cell receptor beta chains from one specimen sequenced in a study of T cell repertoires in cytomegalovirus infection. These receptors are not linked to any known antigen. TCRdb fed the reads into MiXCR, producing one record per CDR3 protein. The sample includes about 700,000 distinct CDR3 sequences, around a third of them seen just once. This sample comprised cultured PBMCs, obtained from culture after CMV antigen stimulation. Receptor source: a human donor in good health (CMV status not recorded). Some clones in this sample may be carry-over from other donors' samples.

This sequence joins TRBV4-1 and TRBJ1-6; 11 nucleotides line up with TRBD1. Germline V gene lookup returns CDR1 MGHRA and CDR2 YSYEKL. CDR3 length equals 15 residues. With 4 bases clipped from V and 10 bases from J, the junction kept 6 bases outside the gene matches. The CDR3 nucleotides are TGCGCCAGCAGCCTAACCGGGACAGGGGGATCACCCCTCCACTTT. Translation gives CASSLTGTGGSPLHF.

J is TRBJ2-2 and V is TRBV2; 12 nucleotides match TRBD2. The ends lost 8 bases at V and 7 bases at J; junction bases unmatched: 11. CDR1 and CDR2 from the germline V gene are SNHLY and FYNNEI. This CDR3 is 16 amino acids long. CDR3 coding DNA: TGTGCCAGCTTACTAGCGGGAGGTCCTTTAGGCGGGGAGCTGTTTTTT. Amino acid sequence: CASLLAGGPLGGELFF.

V usage is TRBV7-9 and J usage is TRBJ1-1; D is unclear. V was pared by 5 bases and J by 0 bases, with 22 bases between. The CDR3 has 18 residues. CDR1 and CDR2 from the germline V gene are SEHNR and FQNEAQ (reference sequence). For the CDR3, the DNA is TGTGCCAGCAGCAGGGCCGTGGGAGCAGCGAAGATGAACACTGAAGCTTTCTTT. Translation: CASSRAVGAAKMNTEAFF.

This sequence joins TRBV7-9 and TRBJ2-3, with D perhaps TRBD1 (5 bases). The CDR3 runs to 13 residues. V dropped 4 bases and J dropped 5 bases, with 10 bases sitting between them. Germline CDR1 reads SEHNR; CDR2 reads FQNEAQ (reference sequence). The CDR3 loop is CASSWQGGDTQYF. CDR3 DNA sequence: TGTGCCAGCAGCTGGCAGGGCGGAGATACGCAGTATTTT.

The chain is built from TRBV27 and TRBJ1-2; tentatively, D is TRBD1 (5 bases). Germline V gene lookup returns CDR1 MNHEY and CDR2 SMNVEV (reference sequence). Trimming cost V 6 bases and J 2 bases, with 13 bases left between them. This CDR3 spans 14 amino acids. In DNA, the CDR3 is TGTGCCAGCAGCCGAAGCGGGGGAAACTATGGCTACACCTTC. Amino acid sequence: CASSRSGGNYGYTF.

The gene calls are TRBV29-1 and TRBJ2-3; possibly TRBD1 for D (6 bases). Between the trimmed V and J ends, which lost 4 bases and 1 base, there was a span of 15 bases. The CDR3 is 15 amino acids. Germline V gene lookup returns CDR1 SQVTM and CDR2 ANQGSEA. DNA for the CDR3: TGCAGCGTTGGGCAGGGGAATCAAGGCACAGATACGCAGTATTTT. This gives the protein CSVGQGNQGTDTQYF.

This chain uses TRBV20-1 with TRBJ1-5, with D maybe TRBD1 (6 bases). V lost 3 bases to trimming and J lost 0 bases, with 12 bases between them. Per the germline V gene, CDR1 is DFQATT and CDR2 is SNEGSKA (reference sequence). CDR3 length: 15 amino acids. The CDR3 DNA reads TGCAGTGCTAGCGAGGGACACAATAGCAATCAGCCCCAGCATTTT. It is translated as CSASEGHNSNQPQHF.

This clonotype has only a few counts. The chain has TRBV7-6 and TRBJ2-3; D unresolved. The germline V gene encodes CDR1 SGHVS and CDR2 FNYEAQ. Trimming took 1 base from V and 4 from J, leaving 15 bases between them. This CDR3 spans 16 amino acids. In nucleotides, the CDR3 is TGTGCCAGCAGCTTAGACGTGGTAGGCGGCGCAGATACGCAGTATTTT. Protein sequence: CASSLDVVGGADTQYF. Using reference TRBV7-6 and TRBJ2-3 for the parts outside the CDR3, the full variable domain is GAGVSQSPRYKVTKRGQDVALRCDPISGHVSLYWYRQALGQGPEFLTYFNYEAQQDKSGLPNDRFSAERPEGSISTLTIQRTEQRDSAMYRCASSLDVVGGADTQYFGPGTRLTVL.

This chain connects TRBV6-2 or TRBV6-3 to TRBJ2-5; D may be TRBD2 (6 bases). The CDR3 runs 15 residues. Germline CDR1 is MNHEY and CDR2 is SVGEGT. Trimming pared 5 bases from V and 7 bases from J, leaving 20 bases between. CDR3 DNA sequence: TGTGCCAGCAGTGAATTTACCGCTCAGGGAGGGACCCAGTACTTC. It yields the protein CASSEFTAQGGTQYF.